The clone carrying this TCR beta chain was counted a single time. The sample belongs to a study of OX40 agonist ivuxolimab in advanced cancers. Germline CDR1 and CDR2: WSHSY and SAAADI. Trimming stripped 4 bases from V and 2 bases from J, with 8 bases between. The length of the CDR3 is 13 residues. The table came from immunoSEQ multiplex PCR; TCRdb's copy has only in-frame clones and leaves some out. This table has roughly 38,000 clones, 90% to 95% appearing once. The sample here was CD4+ or CD8+ T cells sorted from blood, taken in a trial of the OX40 agonist ivuxolimab. The chain links TRBV10-2 to TRBJ2-5, with D perhaps matching TRBD2 (5 bases). The receptor comes from an adult with an advanced solid tumor such as melanoma, head and neck, liver or kidney cancer. The chain's CDR3 is CASSAGVQETQYF. CDR3 in DNA: TGCGCCAGCAGTGCCGGGGTACAAGAGACCCAGTACTTC.